One sample yielded the 16 T cell receptor beta chains listed below, sequenced in a study of cytomegalovirus exposure and HLA in healthy donors. Primers: 60 Vbeta forward and 13 Jbeta reverse. Clones were read by immunoSEQ multiplex PCR, and TCRdb kept only the in-frame ones, dropping some. Of approximately 100,000 clones listed, about 81% are singletons. Material: PBMCs. These receptors came from a middle-aged woman in good health and CMV-seropositive.

The chain carries TRBV5-1 and TRBJ2-1; possible D gene TRBD2, 6 bases. Germline V gene lookup returns CDR1 SGHRS and CDR2 YFSETQ. The CDR3 has 13 residues. Trimming took 4 bases from V and 4 from J, leaving 9 bases between them. The DNA for the CDR3 is TGCGCCAGCAGCGTTAGCGGATACAATGAGCAGTTCTTC. It specifies CASSVSGYNEQFF.

The rearrangement links TRBV6-5 to TRBJ2-7; 8 bases align to TRBD1. With V trimmed by 6 bases and J by 0 bases, 7 bases remained unmatched. The germline V gene encodes CDR1 MNHEY and CDR2 SVGAGI. CDR3 length equals 15 residues. The CDR3 DNA sequence: TGTGCCAGCAGGAGGGACAGGCCAAGCTCCTACGAGCAGTACTTC. Its protein is CASRRDRPSSYEQYF.

The sample holds one count of this clone. The chain combines TRBV6-4 with TRBJ2-3; TRBD2 aligns across 7 bases. This CDR3 is 17 amino acids long. Trimming took 0 bases from V and 2 from J; bases not matched to a gene: 8. Per the germline V gene, CDR1 is MRHNA and CDR2 is SNTAGT. The CDR3 DNA sequence: TGTGCCAGCAGTGACTCCAGTTTTAGCGGGCACACAGATACGCAGTATTTT. Translated, it gives CASSDSSFSGHTDTQYF.

The chain couples TRBV11-2 to TRBJ2-3; 12 bases are shared with TRBD2. The CDR3 has 16 residues. Germline values: CDR1 SGHAT, CDR2 FQNNGV. V lost 4 bases and J lost 4; bases outside the gene matches: 6. CDR3 amino acids: CASSSRLAGEADTQYF. CDR3 DNA: TGTGCCAGCAGCTCTAGACTAGCGGGAGAAGCAGATACGCAGTATTTT.

The chain is built from TRBV4-2 and TRBJ2-7; 9 bases align to TRBD2. Germline V gene lookup returns CDR1 LGHNA and CDR2 YNFKEQ. The CDR3 is 15 amino acids. The trim removed 2 bases at V and 4 bases at J, leaving 6 bases unmatched. The CDR3 sequence: CASSQLLAGSYEQYF. DNA for the CDR3: TGTGCCAGCAGCCAACTCCTAGCGGGATCTTACGAGCAGTACTTC.

The V call is TRBV5-1, the J call TRBJ2-6; D unresolved. V was cut by 4 bases and J by 0 bases, with 5 bases left in between. There are 14 residues in the CDR3. Germline loops: CDR1 SGHRS, CDR2 YFSETQ. The chain's CDR3 is CASSLPSGANVLTF. CDR3 bases: TGCGCCAGCAGCCTCCCCTCTGGGGCCAACGTCCTGACTTTC.

The V and J genes are TRBV7-8 and TRBJ2-7, with 10 bases aligning to TRBD1. J lost 1 base, V lost 1 base, and 7 bases had no gene match. Germline V gives CDR1 SGHVS, CDR2 FQNEAQ. This CDR3 comprises 17 residues. The CDR3 sequence is CASSLDPRQGASYEQYF. CDR3 nucleotides: TGTGCCAGCAGCTTAGATCCCCGACAGGGGGCTTCCTACGAGCAGTACTTC.

The rearrangement links TRBV7-3 to TRBJ2-1, with no clear D. Trimming stripped 5 bases from V and 10 bases from J, with 15 bases between. The CDR3 is made up of 13 amino acids. Germline CDR1 is SGHTA and CDR2 is FQGTGA. CDR3 region: CASSTLPDGEQFF. The CDR3 bases are TGTGCCAGCAGCACCCTACCTGACGGGGAGCAGTTCTTC.

The chain carries TRBV9 and TRBJ2-3; maybe TRBD2 (5 bases). The V end was cut by 3 bases, the J end by 0 bases, with 11 bases between. Germline V lookup: CDR1 SGDLS, CDR2 YYNGEE. The CDR3 is 15 residues long. The CDR3 protein is CASSAEGGSTDTQYF. CDR3 nucleotides: TGTGCCAGCAGCGCCGAGGGTGGCAGCACAGATACGCAGTATTTT. Together with reference TRBV9 and TRBJ2-3, the CDR3 gives the full variable domain: DSGVTQTPKHLITATGQRVTLRCSPRSGDLSVYWYQQSLDQGLQFLIQYYNGEERAKGNILERFSAQQFPDLHSELNLSSLELGDSALYFCASSAEGGSTDTQYFGPGTRLTVL.

The rearrangement links TRBV29-1 to TRBJ2-5, with D possibly being TRBD1 (6 bases). Germline CDR1 reads SQVTM; CDR2 reads ANQGSEA. The V gene lost 3 bases and the J gene lost 5 bases, with 19 bases spanning the gap. This CDR3 spans 15 amino acids. CDR3 loop: CSVERVQGLGETQYF. The CDR3 bases are TGCAGCGTTGAGCGGGTGCAGGGGCTAGGGGAGACCCAGTACTTC.

This clone appeared a single time. This rearrangement joins TRBV18 to TRBJ2-1, with 7 bases lining up with TRBD2. The germline V gene has CDR1 KGHSH and CDR2 LQKENI. Unmatched junction bases numbered 6, after V lost 5 bases and J lost 5 bases. This CDR3 has 14 residues. The CDR3 reads CASSLAGTNNEQFF. The DNA for the CDR3 is TGTGCCAGCTCATTAGCCGGGACTAACAATGAGCAGTTCTTC.

V gene TRBV23-1 combines with J gene TRBJ2-4, with 11 positions matching TRBD2. TRBV23-1 is identified as an open reading frame with a role that is uncertain. The CDR3 sequence is 21 residues long. V shed 0 bases, J shed 0 bases, and the junction held 13 bases outside the gene matches. The CDR3 loop is CASSQSGSIAGGPLAKNIQYF. The DNA for the CDR3 is TGCGCCAGCAGTCAATCGGGGTCCATAGCGGGAGGGCCGTTAGCCAAAAACATTCAGTACTTC.

The chain recombines TRBV5-8 with TRBJ1-2, with no clear D. Between the trimmed V and J ends, which lost 4 bases and 4 bases, there was a span of 17 bases. Germline V gene lookup returns CDR1 SGHTS and CDR2 YDEGEE. The CDR3 loop spans 15 amino acids. The CDR3 DNA is TGTGCCAGCAGCAAACCGGTATACCTGAGCTATGGCTACACCTTC. Translated, it gives CASSKPVYLSYGYTF.

The gene calls are TRBV4-1 and TRBJ2-1, with 8 bases identical to TRBD1. Looked up from germline, CDR1 is MGHRA and CDR2 is YSYEKL. The V and J ends lost 4 bases and 5 bases, in that order; junction bases with no gene match: 13. The CDR3 covers 17 residues. CDR3 in amino acids: CASSPRAWQGANNEQFF. The CDR3 DNA follows: TGCGCCAGCAGCCCACGAGCGTGGCAGGGGGCTAACAATGAGCAGTTCTTC.

The chain has TRBV28 and TRBJ2-1, with TRBD2 matching over 9 bases. The CDR3 is 16 residues long. The J segment lost 3 bases and the V segment lost 6 bases, leaving 9 bases of the junction unmatched. CDR1 is MDHEN and CDR2 is SYDVKM in the germline V gene. CDR3 residues: CASRPSLAGDYNEQFF. In nucleotides, the CDR3 is TGTGCCAGCAGGCCCAGTTTAGCGGGAGACTACAATGAGCAGTTCTTC.

The chain joins TRBV5-4 to TRBJ2-7, with 7 positions matching TRBD2. The trim removed 3 bases at V and 5 bases at J, leaving 11 bases unmatched. This CDR3 has 15 residues. CDR1 SGHNT and CDR2 YYREEE come from the germline V gene (reference sequence). The CDR3 bases are TGTGCCAGCAGCTCGCCCGGGAGGACTATAAACGAGCAGTACTTC. Residues: CASSSPGRTINEQYF.